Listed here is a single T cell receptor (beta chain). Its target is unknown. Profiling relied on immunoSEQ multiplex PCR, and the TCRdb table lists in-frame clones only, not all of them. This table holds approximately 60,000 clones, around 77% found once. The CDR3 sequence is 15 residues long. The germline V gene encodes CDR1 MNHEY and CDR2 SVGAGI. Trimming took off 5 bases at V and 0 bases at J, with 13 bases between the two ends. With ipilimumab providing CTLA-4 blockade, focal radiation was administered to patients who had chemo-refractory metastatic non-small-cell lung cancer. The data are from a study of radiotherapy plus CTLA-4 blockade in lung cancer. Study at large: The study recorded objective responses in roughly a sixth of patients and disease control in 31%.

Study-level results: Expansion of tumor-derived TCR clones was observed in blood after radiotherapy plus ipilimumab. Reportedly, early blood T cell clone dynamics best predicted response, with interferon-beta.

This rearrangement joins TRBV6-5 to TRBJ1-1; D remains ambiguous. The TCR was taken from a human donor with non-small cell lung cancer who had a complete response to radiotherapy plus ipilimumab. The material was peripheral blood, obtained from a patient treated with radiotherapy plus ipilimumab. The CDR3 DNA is TGTGCCAGCAGTGGTGACCGTTTCATGAACACTGAAGCTTTCTTT. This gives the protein CASSGDRFMNTEAFF.